A selection of T cell receptor beta chains follows, all from one sample in a study of identical twins. TCRdb independently ran MiXCR on the 5' RACE reads; one entry per CDR3 protein. The sample yields around 450,000 distinct CDR3 sequences, approximately 15% seen once. A further study also used this sample, focusing on yellow fever vaccine responses in identical twins.

Material: CD4+ T cells sorted from blood. All receptors derive from a woman aged 18-29 years in good health. Each CDR3 is given with its conserved first and last residue. A D gene is named only where the DNA matches it firmly. Rows give clone size only sometimes, using once, few, many, or a class for an expanded clone.

D gene,V gene,J gene,clone size,CDR3 DNA,CDR3 protein
.,TRBV18,TRBJ2-7,.,TGTGCCAGCTCACCACCGGTGGGGCCCTACGAGCAGTACTTC,CASSPPVGPYEQYF
.,TRBV7-9,TRBJ1-5,.,TGTGCCAGCAGCTTAGAAGGGACGGCCAATCAGCCCCAGCATTTT,CASSLEGTANQPQHF
.,TRBV10-3,TRBJ2-7,.,TGTGCCATCGGGGACACCGAATCCTACGAGCAGTACTTC,CAIGDTESYEQYF
TRBD2,TRBV5-1,TRBJ2-3,.,TGCGCCAGCAGCTTTGGACTAGCGGGGGGGCTAGGCACAGATACGCAGTATTTT,CASSFGLAGGLGTDTQYF
.,TRBV7-9,TRBJ2-1,few,TGTGCCAGCAGCTTAGGCAGGCCCCCTTACAATGAGCAGTTCTTC,CASSLGRPPYNEQFF
TRBD1,TRBV19,TRBJ2-5,.,TGTGCCAGTAGAGACGCAGGGGGCAAAGAGACCCAGTACTTC,CASRDAGGKETQYF
TRBD2,TRBV4-3,TRBJ2-4,few,TGCGCCAGCAGCCAAGCGGCTAGCGGGAGGGAAAACATTCAGTACTTC,CASSQAASGRENIQYF
.,TRBV28,TRBJ2-7,few,TGTGCCAGCAGTTTATTCGGGGAATACGAGCAGTACTTC,CASSLFGEYEQYF
TRBD1,TRBV27,TRBJ1-5,few,TGTGCCAGCAGACAAGGGACAGGCAATCAGCCCCAGCATTTT,CASRQGTGNQPQHF
.,TRBV7-2,TRBJ2-5,many,TGTGCCAGCAGCTTGGTTGGGGGTGGAGAGACCCAGTACTTC,CASSLVGGGETQYF
TRBD2,TRBV2,TRBJ2-2,.,TGTGCCAGCAGTGGGCTAGCGGGGCGGCTGTTTTTT,CASSGLAGRLFF
TRBD2,TRBV12-3/TRBV12-4,TRBJ2-3,few,TGTGCCAGCACGATCACCGGGCGGGGGGCCTACACAGATACGCAGTATTTT,CASTITGRGAYTDTQYF
TRBD2,TRBV10-3,TRBJ2-5,few,TGTGCCATCGGGGGGACTAGAGGAGAGACCCAGTACTTC,CAIGGTRGETQYF
.,TRBV9,TRBJ2-2,few,TGTGCCAGCAAGCCAGGGTGGGCCGGGGAGCTGTTTTTT,CASKPGWAGELFF
.,TRBV10-3,TRBJ2-1,.,TGTGCCATCAGTGAGTCGGCGGGACATAGCTCCTACAATGAGCAGTTCTTC,CAISESAGHSSYNEQFF
TRBD2,TRBV12-3/TRBV12-4,TRBJ2-3,.,TGTGCCAGCCTGACTAGCGGGGCCACAGATACGCAGTATTTT,CASLTSGATDTQYF
.,TRBV3-1,TRBJ2-5,many,TGTGCCAGCAGCCAAGCGGGGGGCACACAAGAGACCCAGTACTTC,CASSQAGGTQETQYF